The 14 T cell receptor beta chains below come from one sample, sequenced in a study of brain T cells in children with intractable seizures. Method: immunoSEQ multiplex PCR; TCRdb's copy keeps in-frame clones and lacks some. This table holds approximately 60,000 clones, 90% to 96% found once. This specimen was peripheral blood, taken at surgery. All receptors derive from a boy younger than two with focal cortical dysplasia and intractable seizures.

The chain joins TRBV10-3 to TRBJ2-3; a weak D match, TRBD2 (6 bases). This CDR3 is built from 13 residues. With 10 bases removed from V and 2 bases from J, the gap between germline ends came to 13 bases. Per the germline V gene, CDR1 is ENHRY and CDR2 is SYGVKD. The CDR3 DNA is TGTGCCAACTCAGCGGGCCTCACAGATACGCAGTATTTT. Its protein product is CANSAGLTDTQYF.

The chain joins TRBV5-1 to TRBJ2-3; 11 bases line up with TRBD2. The J segment lost 3 bases and the V segment lost 3 bases, leaving 9 bases of the junction unmatched. Germline V gene data show CDR1 as SGHRS and CDR2 as YFSETQ. The CDR3 has 17 amino acids. CDR3 residues: CASSSSSSGGRTDTQYF. The CDR3 bases are TGCGCCAGCAGCTCCTCTTCTAGCGGGGGGAGAACAGATACGCAGTATTTT.

The chain has TRBV12-3 or TRBV12-4 and TRBJ1-5; no firm D call. The CDR3 has 12 amino acids. Trimming took off 6 bases at V and 5 bases at J, with 8 bases between the two ends. The CDR3 sequence: CASRRTDQPQHF. CDR3 coding DNA: TGTGCCAGCAGGAGGACCGATCAGCCCCAGCATTTT.

V gene TRBV29-1 combines with J gene TRBJ2-3; 7 bases line up with TRBD1. Germline V gives CDR1 SQVTM, CDR2 ANQGSEA. The V and J ends lost 6 bases and 2 bases, in that order; junction bases with no gene match: 5. CDR3 size: 13 residues. For the CDR3, the DNA is TGCAGCGTGAGGGGGCCCCACACAGATACGCAGTATTTT. Its translation: CSVRGPHTDTQYF.

The CDR3 sequence is CASSSVGGGEKLFF. In DNA, the CDR3 is TGTGCCAGTAGTTCGGTCGGGGGGGGTGAAAAACTGTTTTTT. V and J are TRBV19 and TRBJ1-4; tentative D call: TRBD1 (5 bases). The V end lost 5 bases, the J end lost 7 bases, and 14 bases lay between the germline ends. The CDR3 extends over 14 amino acids. Germline V gene sequence: CDR1 LNHDA, CDR2 SQIVND (reference sequence).

The V gene is TRBV4-1, the J gene TRBJ1-5; D call uncertain. Trimming stripped 1 base from V and 3 bases from J, with 7 bases between. The CDR3 covers 14 residues. CDR1 and CDR2 from the germline V gene are MGHRA and YSYEKL. CDR3 sequence (DNA): TGCGCCAGCAGCCAAGTTTCGGACAATCAGCCCCAGCATTTT. It codes for CASSQVSDNQPQHF.

This clone was seen only once. V and J are TRBV4-1 and TRBJ1-3; no clear D gene. The CDR3 spans 14 residues. Germline V CDR1 and CDR2: MGHRA, YSYEKL. The V and J ends lost 6 bases and 4 bases respectively, with 13 bases between them. In DNA, the CDR3 is TGCGCCAGCAGTTATCCGGCCACCGGAAACACCATATATTTT. It is translated as CASSYPATGNTIYF.

The chain couples TRBV6-4 to TRBJ1-2, with a tentative D call TRBD1 (5 bases). CDR3 size: 13 residues. Trimming removed 0 bases from V and 6 bases from J, with 8 bases in between. CDR1 is MRHNA and CDR2 is SNTAGT in the germline V gene. This CDR3 reads CASSDSTGHGYTF. CDR3 in DNA: TGTGCCAGCAGTGACTCTACAGGTCATGGCTACACCTTC.

This rearrangement joins TRBV5-4 to TRBJ1-6; tentatively, D is TRBD1 (5 bases). The germline V and J ends were trimmed by 7 bases and 9 bases, with 14 bases remaining between them. Germline CDR1 and CDR2: SGHNT and YYREEE (reference sequence). The CDR3 is made up of 13 amino acids. The CDR3 nucleotides are TGTGCCAGCCGACAGAGAGCGGGTTCACCCCTCCACTTT. Its protein product is CASRQRAGSPLHF.

The chain has TRBV6-2 or TRBV6-3 and TRBJ2-7; 9 bases are a match to TRBD1. The CDR3 runs 12 residues. The V gene's germline CDR1 is MNHEY and CDR2 SVGEGT. V gave up 5 bases and J gave up 5 bases; unmatched junction bases: 1. CDR3 sequence: CASSRTGDEQYF. CDR3 nucleotides: TGTGCCAGCAGTCGGACAGGGGACGAGCAGTACTTC.

J is TRBJ1-2 and V is TRBV5-1, with a weak D call TRBD1 (5 bases). The V end lost 0 bases, the J end lost 6 bases, and 12 bases lay between the germline ends. The germline gives CDR1 SGHRS, CDR2 YFSETQ. The CDR3 has 14 residues. CDR3 sequence (DNA): TGCGCCAGCAGCTTGGCCGGGACTTCAGATGGCTACACCTTC. Its protein is CASSLAGTSDGYTF.

This chain uses TRBV11-2 with TRBJ2-7; 7 positions match TRBD1. V shed 2 bases, J shed 5 bases, and the junction held 3 bases outside the gene matches. The CDR3 has 13 amino acids. Germline V gives CDR1 SGHAT, CDR2 FQNNGV. In DNA form, the CDR3 reads TGTGCCAGCAGCTTAAACAGGGGTAACGAGCAGTACTTC. Protein sequence: CASSLNRGNEQYF.

On this clone itself: At one end, the junction sequence differs from germline, possibly due to a read error. This sequence joins TRBV29-1 and TRBJ2-7; D possibly corresponds to TRBD1 (6 bases). Germline V gene lookup returns CDR1 SQVTM and CDR2 ANQGSEA. This CDR3 has 11 residues. The CDR3 DNA follows: TGCAGCGTAGAAGGGGGTTTGAAGCAGTACTTC. Protein: CSVEGGLKQYF.

The chain is built from TRBV12-3 or TRBV12-4 and TRBJ1-2; D call uncertain. Trimming removed 3 bases from V and 2 bases from J, with 7 bases in between. This CDR3 has 13 amino acids. Here the CDR3 reads CASSFVENYGYTF. The DNA of the CDR3 is TGTGCCAGCAGTTTTGTGGAGAACTATGGCTACACCTTC.